Given below is one T cell receptor beta chain in context. Its antigen is unknown. These data come from a study of CXCR3-negative and CXCR3-positive naive CD8 T cells. Per the germline V gene, CDR1 is MGHDK and CDR2 is SYGVNS. This CDR3 region has 14 residues. Study-level findings and limits: Similarly elevated diversity marked both naive subsets, with memory CD8+ cells showing far lower diversity. Hydrophobicity was higher for TRB CDR3s found in CXCR3-positive naive cells than in CXCR3-negative naive cells.

Libraries were UMI-labeled 5' RACE TRB cDNA. TCRdb derives one entry per CDR3 protein from the 5' RACE reads, leaving out DNA. The data show over 100,000 distinct CDR3 sequences, and the top ten clones hold 0.35% to 0.4%. Sequenced sample: naive CXCR3+ CD8+ T cells from blood. The subset denotes: CD45RO-CCR7+CD27+CD95- naive CD8+ T cells expressing CXCR3 (TNR3+). The TCR comes from a human donor in good health. Some clones in this sample may be carry-over from other donors' samples. The chain uses TRBV25-1 and TRBJ2-7; the TRBD1 assignment by TCRdb is unverifiable without DNA. CDR3 sequence reads: CASSGTGGAYEQYF.